The rows below give T cell receptor beta chains drawn from one sample of a study of blood T cell repertoires in COVID-19. Some clones are missing from TCRdb's copy, which holds only in-frame ones; the method was immunoSEQ multiplex PCR. The table records about 210,000 clones, about 88% of them present only once. Sequencing input: peripheral blood. All receptors derive from a man aged 70-80 years with acute or convalescent COVID-19. Each CDR3 is given with its conserved first and last residue. The order of the fields is V gene, clone size, D gene, J gene, CDR3 protein, CDR3 DNA. D genes are given only for firm matches. Clone size is given for some rows only: seen once, a few or many times, or a class if the clone is expanded.

V gene: TRBV20-1; clone size: .; D gene: .; J gene: TRBJ1-1; CDR3 protein: CSATPYTEAFF; CDR3 DNA: TGCAGTGCTACCCCTTACACTGAAGCTTTCTTT
V gene: TRBV3-1/TRBV3-2; clone size: .; D gene: TRBD2; J gene: TRBJ2-1; CDR3 protein: CASSQVDSGRNEQFF; CDR3 DNA: TGTGCCAGCAGCCAAGTTGACAGCGGGAGGAATGAGCAGTTCTTC
V gene: TRBV19; clone size: .; D gene: .; J gene: TRBJ1-2; CDR3 protein: CASSIEIVGRGRTNYGYTF; CDR3 DNA: TGTGCCAGTAGTATCGAGATAGTGGGCAGGGGAAGAACTAACTATGGCTACACCTTC
V gene: TRBV5-1; clone size: .; D gene: .; J gene: TRBJ2-2; CDR3 protein: CASSWGQNTGELFF; CDR3 DNA: TGCGCCAGCAGCTGGGGACAGAACACCGGGGAGCTGTTTTTT
V gene: TRBV28; clone size: once; D gene: .; J gene: TRBJ1-6; CDR3 protein: CASNPSSSYNSPLHF; CDR3 DNA: TGTGCCAGCAATCCTTCGAGCTCCTATAATTCACCCCTCCACTTT
V gene: TRBV14; clone size: .; D gene: TRBD2; J gene: TRBJ2-2; CDR3 protein: CASSPGTSVTGELFF; CDR3 DNA: TGTGCCAGCAGCCCCGGGACTAGCGTCACCGGGGAGCTGTTTTTT
V gene: TRBV19; clone size: once; D gene: .; J gene: TRBJ1-2; CDR3 protein: CASSIDGGDANYGYTF; CDR3 DNA: TGTGCCAGTAGTATAGATGGCGGAGATGCAAACTATGGCTACACCTTC
V gene: TRBV18; clone size: .; D gene: .; J gene: TRBJ1-2; CDR3 protein: CASSRQESNYGYTF; CDR3 DNA: TGTGCCAGCTCACGGCAGGAATCTAACTATGGCTACACCTTC
V gene: TRBV5-6; clone size: .; D gene: .; J gene: TRBJ2-7; CDR3 protein: CASSSGYEQYF; CDR3 DNA: TGTGCCAGCAGCTCCGGGTACGAGCAGTACTTC
V gene: TRBV6-5; clone size: .; D gene: TRBD2; J gene: TRBJ2-5; CDR3 protein: CASKDLAGVGETQYF; CDR3 DNA: TGTGCCAGCAAGGATTTAGCGGGAGTGGGAGAGACCCAGTACTTC
V gene: TRBV6-5; clone size: few; D gene: .; J gene: TRBJ1-5; CDR3 protein: CASSPQGLGNQPQHF; CDR3 DNA: TGTGCCAGCAGTCCCCAGGGGCTCGGCAATCAGCCCCAGCATTTT
V gene: TRBV12-3/TRBV12-4; clone size: .; D gene: TRBD1; J gene: TRBJ2-5; CDR3 protein: CASRKGQTETQYF; CDR3 DNA: TGTGCCAGCAGAAAGGGACAGACGGAGACCCAGTACTTC
V gene: TRBV9; clone size: .; D gene: TRBD2; J gene: TRBJ2-1; CDR3 protein: CASSVEGGRVTEQFF; CDR3 DNA: TGTGCCAGCAGCGTAGAGGGCGGGAGGGTTACTGAGCAGTTCTTC
V gene: TRBV7-5; clone size: .; D gene: .; J gene: TRBJ1-2; CDR3 protein: CVRSLGRDYGYTF; CDR3 DNA: TGTGTCAGAAGCTTAGGCAGGGACTATGGCTACACCTTC
V gene: TRBV9; clone size: .; D gene: .; J gene: TRBJ2-3; CDR3 protein: CASSLGRDPQYF; CDR3 DNA: TGTGCCAGCAGCCTCGGGCGGGATCCGCAGTATTTT
V gene: TRBV7-2; clone size: .; D gene: TRBD1; J gene: TRBJ2-1; CDR3 protein: CASSLIWTGYNEQFF; CDR3 DNA: TGTGCCAGCAGCTTAATCTGGACAGGATACAATGAGCAGTTCTTC
V gene: TRBV27; clone size: .; D gene: .; J gene: TRBJ1-4; CDR3 protein: CASSLQGLNEKLFF; CDR3 DNA: TGTGCCAGCAGCCTTCAGGGCCTTAATGAAAAACTGTTTTTT
V gene: TRBV5-1; clone size: .; D gene: TRBD1; J gene: TRBJ1-2; CDR3 protein: CASSLAGQGANLDGYTF; CDR3 DNA: TGCGCCAGCAGCTTGGCCGGGCAGGGGGCGAACCTCGATGGCTACACCTTC
V gene: TRBV5-1; clone size: .; D gene: .; J gene: TRBJ1-5; CDR3 protein: CASREVAGSNQPQHF; CDR3 DNA: TGCGCCAGCAGGGAGGTAGCTGGCAGCAATCAGCCCCAGCATTTT
V gene: TRBV27; clone size: .; D gene: .; J gene: TRBJ1-1; CDR3 protein: CASSWKDSRDTEAFF; CDR3 DNA: TGTGCCAGCAGTTGGAAGGACAGCCGGGACACTGAAGCTTTCTTT
V gene: TRBV6-6; clone size: .; D gene: TRBD2; J gene: TRBJ2-1; CDR3 protein: CASSDSGTRMYNEQFF; CDR3 DNA: TGTGCCAGCAGCGACTCCGGGACTAGAATGTACAATGAGCAGTTCTTC
V gene: TRBV19; clone size: once; D gene: .; J gene: TRBJ1-5; CDR3 protein: CASTDAGTQPQHF; CDR3 DNA: TGTGCCAGTACCGATGCGGGGACTCAGCCCCAGCATTTT
V gene: TRBV4-2; clone size: .; D gene: .; J gene: TRBJ2-2; CDR3 protein: CASSQRTGGTGELFF; CDR3 DNA: TGTGCCAGCAGCCAGCGGACCGGGGGAACCGGGGAGCTGTTTTTT
V gene: TRBV5-5; clone size: .; D gene: .; J gene: TRBJ1-6; CDR3 protein: CASSDSGGRHSPLHF; CDR3 DNA: TGTGCCAGCAGCGACAGTGGTGGACGTCATTCACCCCTCCACTTT
V gene: TRBV6-5; clone size: .; D gene: TRBD1; J gene: TRBJ1-5; CDR3 protein: CASRDRGRQTQPQHF; CDR3 DNA: TGTGCCAGCAGAGACAGGGGAAGGCAAACGCAGCCCCAGCATTTT
V gene: TRBV20-1; clone size: .; D gene: .; J gene: TRBJ1-1; CDR3 protein: CSASMQVTEAFF; CDR3 DNA: TGCAGTGCTAGTATGCAGGTAACTGAAGCTTTCTTT
V gene: TRBV9; clone size: few; D gene: TRBD1; J gene: TRBJ1-5; CDR3 protein: CASSSTGGWQPQHF; CDR3 DNA: TGTGCCAGCAGCTCAACAGGGGGTTGGCAGCCCCAGCATTTT